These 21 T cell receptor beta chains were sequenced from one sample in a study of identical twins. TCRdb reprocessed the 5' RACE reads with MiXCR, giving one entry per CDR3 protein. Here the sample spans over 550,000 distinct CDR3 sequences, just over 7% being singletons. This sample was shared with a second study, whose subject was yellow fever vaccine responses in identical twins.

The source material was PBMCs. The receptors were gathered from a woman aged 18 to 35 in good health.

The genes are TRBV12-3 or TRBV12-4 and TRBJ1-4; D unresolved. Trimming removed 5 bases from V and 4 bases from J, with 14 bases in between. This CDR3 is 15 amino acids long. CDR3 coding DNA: TGTGCCAGCAGTCCACGGGTTTCGATTAATGAAAAACTGTTTTTT. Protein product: CASSPRVSINEKLFF.

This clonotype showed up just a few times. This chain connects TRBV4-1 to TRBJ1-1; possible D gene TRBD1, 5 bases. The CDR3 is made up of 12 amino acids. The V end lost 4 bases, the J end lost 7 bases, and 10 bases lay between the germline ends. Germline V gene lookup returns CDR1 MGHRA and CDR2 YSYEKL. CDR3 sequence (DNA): TGCGCCAGCAGCCGGGGAGGGGATGAAGCTTTCTTT. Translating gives CASSRGGDEAFF.

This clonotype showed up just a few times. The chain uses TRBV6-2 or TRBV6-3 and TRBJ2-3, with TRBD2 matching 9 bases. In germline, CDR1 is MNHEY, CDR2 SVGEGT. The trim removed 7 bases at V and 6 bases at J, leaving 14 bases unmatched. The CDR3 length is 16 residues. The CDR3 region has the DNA TGTGCCAGCACGAAAATCGGCGGGGGGGCTGTGGATACGCAGTATTTT. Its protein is CASTKIGGGAVDTQYF.

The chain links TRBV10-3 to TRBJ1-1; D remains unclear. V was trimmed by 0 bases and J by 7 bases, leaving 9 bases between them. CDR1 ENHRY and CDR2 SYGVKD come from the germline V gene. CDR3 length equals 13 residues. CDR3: CAISESPEREAFF. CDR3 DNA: TGTGCCATCAGTGAGTCGCCGGAGCGTGAAGCTTTCTTT.

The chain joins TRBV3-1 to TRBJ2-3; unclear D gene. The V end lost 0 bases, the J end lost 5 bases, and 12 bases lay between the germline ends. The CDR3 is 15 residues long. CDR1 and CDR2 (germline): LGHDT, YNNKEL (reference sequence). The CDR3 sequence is CASSQDPKARDTQYF. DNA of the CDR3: TGTGCCAGCAGCCAAGATCCAAAGGCCAGAGATACGCAGTATTTT.

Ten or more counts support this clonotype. This CDR3 reads CASTNYPLGTDLLAGNEQFF. In DNA, the CDR3 is TGTGCCAGCACCAATTATCCCCTTGGGACCGATCTACTAGCCGGCAATGAGCAGTTCTTC. This sequence joins TRBV11-2 and TRBJ2-1, with D maybe TRBD2 (6 bases). V was pared by 7 bases and J by 6 bases, with 34 bases between. This CDR3 contains 20 residues. The germline gives CDR1 SGHAT, CDR2 FQNNGV. The complete variable domain, with remaining parts taken from reference TRBV11-2 and TRBJ2-1, reads EAGVAQSPRYKIIEKRQSVAFWCNPISGHATLYWYQQILGQGPKLLIQFQNNGVVDDSQLPKDRFSAERLKGVDSTLKIQPAKLEDSAVYLCASTNYPLGTDLLAGNEQFFGPGTRLTVL.

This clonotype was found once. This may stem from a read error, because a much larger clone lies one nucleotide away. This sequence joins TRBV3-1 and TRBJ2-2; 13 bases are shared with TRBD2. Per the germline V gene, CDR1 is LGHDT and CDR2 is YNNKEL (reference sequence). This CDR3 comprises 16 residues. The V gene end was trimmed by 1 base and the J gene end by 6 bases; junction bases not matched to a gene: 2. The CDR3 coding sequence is TGTGCCAGCAGCCAAGCGACTAGCGGGGGGTCCGGGGAGCTGTTTTTT. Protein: CASSQATSGGSGELFF.

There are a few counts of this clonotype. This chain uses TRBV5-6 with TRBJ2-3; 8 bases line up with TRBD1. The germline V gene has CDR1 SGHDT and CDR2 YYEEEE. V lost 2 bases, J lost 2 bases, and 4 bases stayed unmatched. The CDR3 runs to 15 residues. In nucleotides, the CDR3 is TGTGCCAGCAGCTTCAGGGGGCGGAACACAGATACGCAGTATTTT. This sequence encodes CASSFRGRNTDTQYF.

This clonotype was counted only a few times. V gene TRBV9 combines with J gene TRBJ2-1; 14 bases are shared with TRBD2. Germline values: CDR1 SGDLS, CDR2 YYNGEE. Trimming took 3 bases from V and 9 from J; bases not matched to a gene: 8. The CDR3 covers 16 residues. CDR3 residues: CASSGPGLAGVIEQFF. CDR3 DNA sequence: TGTGCCAGCAGCGGTCCGGGACTAGCGGGAGTGATTGAGCAGTTCTTC. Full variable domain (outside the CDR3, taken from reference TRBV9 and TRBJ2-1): DSGVTQTPKHLITATGQRVTLRCSPRSGDLSVYWYQQSLDQGLQFLIQYYNGEERAKGNILERFSAQQFPDLHSELNLSSLELGDSALYFCASSGPGLAGVIEQFFGPGTRLTVL.

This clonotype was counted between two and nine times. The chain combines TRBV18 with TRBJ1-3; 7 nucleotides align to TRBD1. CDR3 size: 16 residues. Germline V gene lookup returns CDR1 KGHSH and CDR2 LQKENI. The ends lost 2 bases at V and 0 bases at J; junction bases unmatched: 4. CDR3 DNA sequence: TGTGCCAGCTCACCAATGAGGGACAGCTCTGGAAACACCATATATTTT. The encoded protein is CASSPMRDSSGNTIYF.

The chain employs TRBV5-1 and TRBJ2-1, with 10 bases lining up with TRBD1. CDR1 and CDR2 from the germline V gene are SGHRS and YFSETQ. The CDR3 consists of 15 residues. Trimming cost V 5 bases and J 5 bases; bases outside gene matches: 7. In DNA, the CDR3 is TGCGCCAGCAGGGGATCCGGGACAGGGGACAATGAGCAGTTCTTC. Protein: CASRGSGTGDNEQFF.

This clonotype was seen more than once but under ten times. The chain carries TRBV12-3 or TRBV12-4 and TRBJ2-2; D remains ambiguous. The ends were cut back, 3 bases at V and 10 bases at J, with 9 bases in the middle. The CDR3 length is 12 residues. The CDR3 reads CASSFSAVELFF. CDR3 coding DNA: TGTGCCAGCAGTTTTAGTGCTGTGGAGCTGTTTTTT.

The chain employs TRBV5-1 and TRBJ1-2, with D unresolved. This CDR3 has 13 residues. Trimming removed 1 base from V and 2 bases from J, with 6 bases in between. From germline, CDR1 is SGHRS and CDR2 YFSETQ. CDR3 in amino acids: CASSLYTNYGYTF. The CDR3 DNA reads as TGCGCCAGCAGCTTGTACACAAACTATGGCTACACCTTC.

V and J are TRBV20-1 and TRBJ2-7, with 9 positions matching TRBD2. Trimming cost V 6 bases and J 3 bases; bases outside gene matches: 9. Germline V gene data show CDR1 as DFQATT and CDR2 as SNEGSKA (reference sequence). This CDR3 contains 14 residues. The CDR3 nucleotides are TGCAGTGCCGAAGGCCCTAGCGGGGACTACGAGCAGTACTTC. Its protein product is CSAEGPSGDYEQYF.

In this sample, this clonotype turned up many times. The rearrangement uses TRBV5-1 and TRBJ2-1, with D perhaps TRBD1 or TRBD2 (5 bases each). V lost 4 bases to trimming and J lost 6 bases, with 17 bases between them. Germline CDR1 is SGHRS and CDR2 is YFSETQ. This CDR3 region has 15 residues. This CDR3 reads CASSVTGTTINEQFF. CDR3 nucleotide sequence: TGCGCCAGCAGCGTTACCGGGACCACCATCAATGAGCAGTTCTTC.

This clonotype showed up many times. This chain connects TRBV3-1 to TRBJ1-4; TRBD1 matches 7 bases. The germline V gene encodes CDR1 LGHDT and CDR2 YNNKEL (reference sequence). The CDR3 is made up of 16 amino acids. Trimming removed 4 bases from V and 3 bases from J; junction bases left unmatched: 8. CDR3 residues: CASSPDRVRANEKLFF. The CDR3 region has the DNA TGTGCCAGCAGCCCAGACAGGGTGCGAGCTAATGAAAAACTGTTTTTT.

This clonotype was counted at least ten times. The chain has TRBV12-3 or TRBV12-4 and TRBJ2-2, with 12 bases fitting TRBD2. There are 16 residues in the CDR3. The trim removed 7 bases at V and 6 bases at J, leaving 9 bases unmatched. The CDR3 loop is CASNTRLAGAAGELFF. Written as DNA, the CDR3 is TGTGCCAGCAATACCCGACTAGCGGGGGCGGCCGGGGAGCTGTTTTTT.

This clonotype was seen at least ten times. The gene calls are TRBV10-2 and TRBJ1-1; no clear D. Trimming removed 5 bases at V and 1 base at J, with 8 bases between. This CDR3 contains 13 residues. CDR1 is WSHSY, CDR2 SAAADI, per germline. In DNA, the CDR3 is TGCGCCAGCAGTAAACAAAAGAACACTGAAGCTTTCTTT. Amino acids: CASSKQKNTEAFF.

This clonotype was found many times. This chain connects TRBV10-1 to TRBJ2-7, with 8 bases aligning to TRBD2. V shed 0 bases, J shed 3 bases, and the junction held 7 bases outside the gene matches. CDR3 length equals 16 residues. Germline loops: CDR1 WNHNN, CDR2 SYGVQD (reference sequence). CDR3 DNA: TGCGCCAGCAGTGAGTCGAGGGCTAGCGGGTTCTACGAGCAGTACTTC. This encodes CASSESRASGFYEQYF.

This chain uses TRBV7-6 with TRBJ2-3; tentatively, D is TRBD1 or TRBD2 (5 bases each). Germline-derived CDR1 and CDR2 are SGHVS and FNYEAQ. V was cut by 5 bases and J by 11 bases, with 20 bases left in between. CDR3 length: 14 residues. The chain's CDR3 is CASSPGAETPGQYF. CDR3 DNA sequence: TGTGCCAGCAGCCCCGGGGCAGAAACCCCAGGGCAGTATTTT.

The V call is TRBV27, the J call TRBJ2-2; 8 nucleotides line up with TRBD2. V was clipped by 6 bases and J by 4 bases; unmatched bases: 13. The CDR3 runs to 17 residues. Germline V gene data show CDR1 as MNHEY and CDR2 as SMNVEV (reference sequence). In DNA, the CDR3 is TGTGCCAGCAGCCGCCCGCGAGCGGGGGACCTCACCGGGGAGCTGTTTTTT. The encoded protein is CASSRPRAGDLTGELFF.